This TCR beta chain was captured in a study of memory CD4+ T cells and cytomegalovirus serostatus. Single viable CD3+CD4+CD8-CD45RO+ cells were sorted as the memory CD4+ T cells. Germline assignment: CDR1 MRHNA and CDR2 SNTAGT. The CDR3 has 11 residues. V lost 10 bases, J lost 4 bases, and 9 bases lay in between. In the original analysis: After removing out-of-frame reads, around 2.2 million distinct TCRbeta sequences remained. Method: immunoSEQ multiplex PCR; TCRdb's copy keeps in-frame clones and lacks some. V and J calls plus clone size are reproduced from that table; the DNA served to infer D and trimming. The data hold fewer than 75,000 clones, with less than 80% observed a single time.

V gene TRBV6-4 combines with J gene TRBJ2-3; D is ambiguous. This TCR was recovered from an adult in good health and CMV-seronegative. Sequenced input: memory CD4+ T cells from blood. As DNA, the CDR3 is TGTGCCACCTCCCAGGCAGATACGCAGTATTTT. Translated: CATSQADTQYF.